The subject of this entry is one T cell receptor (beta chain). Its antigen is unknown. The treatment: approximately nine-day PBMC culture with coronavirus spike peptide pools or control peptides (ViraFEST assay). Oncomine TCR Beta short-read sequencing was applied to DNA from cultured CD4+ T cells. MiXCR was run by TCRdb on the PCR reads, yielding one entry per CDR3 protein. The table includes fewer than 15,000 distinct CDR3 sequences, about 54% detected once. Germline V lookup: CDR1 MNHEY, CDR2 SMNVEV (reference sequence). V was clipped by 5 bases and J by 9 bases, with 14 bases between them. The CDR3 extends over 14 amino acids. The entry originates in a study of vaccination and CD4 T cells after COVID-19. Overall study findings and caveats: Vaccine-specific clones numbering 304 of 307 showed spike mono-reactivity in convalescent patients.

This rearrangement joins TRBV27 to TRBJ1-6; D is ambiguous. Material for sequencing was CD4+ T cells from blood, cultured in vitro. The receptor comes from a human donor who had recovered from COVID-19. CDR3 in amino acids: CASSLTIRVSPLHF. The CDR3, as DNA: TGTGCCAGCAGTCTAACAATTCGCGTTTCACCCCTCCACTTT.